This T cell receptor (beta chain) was sequenced during a study of blood T cell repertoires in COVID-19 (dated by TCRdb to the early 2020s). As for the study more broadly: Collaborator samples came from the United States, Italy and Spain and covered acute and convalescent phases of COVID-19. The material from the prospective study consisted of cDNA or gDNA derived from T cells, B-cell-depleted T cells, or PBMCs. The dataset comprised deeply sampled blood TCRbeta repertoires from subjects exposed to, actively infected with, or recovered from COVID-19. The repertoires were released in a freely available public database intended as a resource for research on the immune response to SARS-CoV-2. The samples were drawn from the first 160 participants of the ongoing ImmuneRACE study and from 950 to 1,500 subjects provided by 6 global collaborators. Sample metadata almost always included a de-identified subject ID, COVID-19 status, age in years and sex. Where available, HLA class I and class II types were taken from metadata supplied by the sample provider and were not determined by assay-based typing. Summary of the overall study and its limitations: Clinical and demographic metadata were provided uncurated, with the amount varying by source and participant.

TCRbeta CDR3 regions were amplified from genomic DNA using the immunoSEQ Assay, a bias-controlled multiplex PCR. In the authors' own workflow: The number of nucleated cells in each sample was estimated from the amplification of reference gene primers within the assay. To quantify the absolute abundance of each unique TCRbeta CDR3 rearrangement, sequence reads were collapsed and filtered. For each sample, productive Simpson clonality was calculated as the square root of Simpson's diversity index across productive rearrangements. Here the immuneACCESS table is served through TCRdb, limited to in-frame sequences with V and J called. Missing clones are a known gap in these copies; in checked studies unresolved V genes cover under half, and the rest lacks a known reason. V, J and clone size derive from that table, while D and trimming were established from the DNA sequence. Recorded for this sample are 20,000 to 25,000 clones; roughly 90% of them occurred a single time. The ten top clones hold 15% to 20% of the sample.

On this clone itself: It has no known antigen specificity. Within one base of it there is no much larger clone, and no base qualities were kept.

The collaborating institutions used their own protocols to collect whole blood in K2EDTA tubes. For TCRbeta analysis, collaborator samples were shipped as frozen whole blood, as isolated PBMCs, or as DNA extracted from either sample type. The sample consisted of peripheral blood. This receptor was identified in a human donor with acute or convalescent COVID-19. The donor label of this sample is uncertain.

The DNA sequence is given as TGTGCCAGCAGCTTTCGACAGGGGGTGGTAGAAAAACTGTTTTTT. The encoded protein is CASSFRQGVVEKLFF. The chain is encoded by TRBV7-8 joined to TRBJ1-4; 9 bases in between match TRBD1. CDR1 and CDR2 are read off the germline V gene as SGHVS and FQNEAQ. Trimming takes 3 bases off V and 8 bases off J; junction bases not matched to a gene: 7. The CDR3 spans 15 residues, from the cysteine through the phenylalanine. The only DNA kept is the CDR3, 45 bases in frame from the first base. Full variable domain (CDR3 extended with the reference TRBV7-8 and TRBJ1-4 proteins): GAGVSQSPRYKVAKRGQDVALRCDPISGHVSLFWYQQALGQGPEFLTYFQNEAQLDKSGLPSDRFFAERPEGSVSTLKIQRTQQEDSAVYLCASSFRQGVVEKLFFGSGTQLSVL.